This T cell receptor (beta chain) derives from a study of metastatic and nonmetastatic thyroid tumors. Study details: It was across blood and tumor or nodule tissue from malignant and benign thyroid patients that repertoires were compared. The study's findings and limits: A significant increase in TCR beta diversity was reportedly seen in malignant thyroid tumors relative to benign nodules, in blood and tumor.

Regarding this clone: What it recognizes is unknown. One end of the junction varies from germline; a read error may be responsible.

Every patient underwent thyroid surgery untreated. From the PCR reads, TCRdb re-called clones with MiXCR. The data show some 23,000 clones, with roughly 11% seen just once and almost 30% held by the top ten. This TCR came from a female donor with papillary thyroid cancer or a benign thyroid nodule (not recorded which). Some clones in this sample may be carry-over from other donors' samples. Specimen: blood.

The CDR3 sequence is CASMVATNTGKLFF. As DNA, the CDR3 is TGTGCCAGCATGGTGGCCACCAACACCGGGAAGCTGTTTTTT. The chain links TRBV28 to TRBJ2-2; D is possibly TRBD2 (5 bases). This CDR3 comprises 14 residues. CDR1 is MDHEN, CDR2 SYDVKM, per germline.